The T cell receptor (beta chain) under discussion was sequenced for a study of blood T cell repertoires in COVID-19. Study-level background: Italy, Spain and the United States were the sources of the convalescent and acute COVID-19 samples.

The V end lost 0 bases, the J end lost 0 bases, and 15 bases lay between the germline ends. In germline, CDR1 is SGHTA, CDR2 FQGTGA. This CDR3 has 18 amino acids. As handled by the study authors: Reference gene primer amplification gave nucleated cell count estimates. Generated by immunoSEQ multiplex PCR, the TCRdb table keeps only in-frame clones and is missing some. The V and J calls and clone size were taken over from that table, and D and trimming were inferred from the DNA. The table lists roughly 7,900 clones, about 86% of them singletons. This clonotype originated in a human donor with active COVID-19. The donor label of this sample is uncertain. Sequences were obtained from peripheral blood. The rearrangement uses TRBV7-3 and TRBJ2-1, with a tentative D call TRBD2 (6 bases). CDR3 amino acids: CASSLTGGAPSSYNEQFF. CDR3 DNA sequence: TGTGCCAGCAGCTTAACCGGCGGGGCGCCAAGCTCCTACAATGAGCAGTTCTTC. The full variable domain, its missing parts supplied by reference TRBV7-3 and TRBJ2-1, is GAGVSQTPSNKVTEKGKYVELRCDPISGHTALYWYRQSLGQGPEFLIYFQGTGAADDSGLPNDRFFAVRPEGSVSTLKIQRTERGDSAVYLCASSLTGGAPSSYNEQFFGPGTRLTVL.